Shown below are 2 T cell receptor beta chains from a single sample sequenced in a study of blood T cells in healthy people across ages. Sample-barcoded 5' priming and a J-beta primer mix drove a second PCR of roughly 6 to 12 cycles. TCRdb processed the 5' RACE reads anew with MiXCR; each CDR3 protein has one entry. The sample yields approximately 2,000,000 distinct CDR3 sequences, about 39% seen once. The sequencing input was blood. The source is a human donor in good health.

The rearrangement uses TRBV6-2 or TRBV6-3 and TRBJ1-3; unclear D gene. Germline V gives CDR1 MNHEY, CDR2 SVGEGT. V gave up 0 bases and J gave up 9 bases, with 15 bases separating them. This CDR3 has 15 residues. The CDR3 spells CASSYSFAIVGTIYF. The DNA for the CDR3 is TGTGCCAGCAGTTACTCTTTCGCCATCGTCGGCACCATATATTTT.

This clonotype has a handful of counts. The chain recombines TRBV7-7 with TRBJ2-1; D possibly corresponds to TRBD1 (5 bases). V shed 1 base and J shed 7 bases, with 14 bases lying between them. This CDR3 has 15 residues. Germline-derived CDR1 and CDR2 are SSHAT and FNYEAQ (reference sequence). DNA of the CDR3: TGTGCCAGCAGCTTAGGGCAGGGCGTCGGTAATGAGCAGTTCTTC. Translating it yields CASSLGQGVGNEQFF.